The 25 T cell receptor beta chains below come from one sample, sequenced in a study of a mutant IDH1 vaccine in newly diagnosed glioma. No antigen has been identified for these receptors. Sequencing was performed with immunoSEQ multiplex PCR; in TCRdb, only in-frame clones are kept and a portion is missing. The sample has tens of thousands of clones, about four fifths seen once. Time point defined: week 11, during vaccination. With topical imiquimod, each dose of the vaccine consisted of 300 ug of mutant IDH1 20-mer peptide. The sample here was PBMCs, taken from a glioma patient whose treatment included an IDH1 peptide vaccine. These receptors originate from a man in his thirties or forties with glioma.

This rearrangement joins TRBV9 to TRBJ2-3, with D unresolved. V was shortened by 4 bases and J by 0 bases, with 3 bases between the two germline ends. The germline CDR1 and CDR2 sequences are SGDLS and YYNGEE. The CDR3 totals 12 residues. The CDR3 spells CASSFSTDTQYF. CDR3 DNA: TGTGCCAGCAGCTTTAGCACAGATACGCAGTATTTT.

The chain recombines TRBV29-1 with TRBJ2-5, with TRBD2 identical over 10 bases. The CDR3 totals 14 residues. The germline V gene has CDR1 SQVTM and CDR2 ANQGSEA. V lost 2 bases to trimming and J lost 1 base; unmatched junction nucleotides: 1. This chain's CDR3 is CSVEQRGGQETQYF. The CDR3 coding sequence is TGCAGCGTTGAACAGCGGGGGGGCCAAGAGACCCAGTACTTC.

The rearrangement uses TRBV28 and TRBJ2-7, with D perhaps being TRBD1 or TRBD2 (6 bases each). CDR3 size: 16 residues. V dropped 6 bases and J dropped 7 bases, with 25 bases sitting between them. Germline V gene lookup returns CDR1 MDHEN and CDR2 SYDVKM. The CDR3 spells CASSSIGGLRSREQYF. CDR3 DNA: TGTGCCAGCAGCTCTATAGGGGGACTTCGAAGCCGGGAGCAGTACTTC. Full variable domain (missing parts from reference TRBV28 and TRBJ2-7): DVKVTQSSRYLVKRTGEKVFLECVQDMDHENMFWYRQDPGLGLRLIYFSYDVKMKEKGDIPEGYSVSREKKERFSLILESASTNQTSMYLCASSSIGGLRSREQYFGPGTRLTVT.

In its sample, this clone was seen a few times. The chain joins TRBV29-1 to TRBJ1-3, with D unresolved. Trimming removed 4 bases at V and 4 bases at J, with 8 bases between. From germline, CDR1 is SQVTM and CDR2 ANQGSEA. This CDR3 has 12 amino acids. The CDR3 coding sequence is TGCAGCGTTGTCCGGTCCGGAAACACCATATATTTT. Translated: CSVVRSGNTIYF.

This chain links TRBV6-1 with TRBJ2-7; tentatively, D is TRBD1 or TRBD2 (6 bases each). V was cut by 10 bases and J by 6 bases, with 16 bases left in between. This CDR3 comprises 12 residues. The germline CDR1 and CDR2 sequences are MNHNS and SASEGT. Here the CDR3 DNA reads TGTGCCACAGGGGCGGGATGGGCCGAGCAGTACTTC. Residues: CATGAGWAEQYF.

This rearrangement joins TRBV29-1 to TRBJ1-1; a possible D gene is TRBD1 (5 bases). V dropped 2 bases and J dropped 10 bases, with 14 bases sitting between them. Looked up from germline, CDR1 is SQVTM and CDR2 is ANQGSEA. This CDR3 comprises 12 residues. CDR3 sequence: CSVELNGDRAFF. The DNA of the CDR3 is TGCAGCGTTGAATTGAATGGAGACAGAGCTTTCTTT. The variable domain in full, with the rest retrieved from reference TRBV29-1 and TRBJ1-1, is SAVISQKPSRDICQRGTSLTIQCQVDSQVTMMFWYRQQPGQSLTLIATANQGSEATYESGFVIDKFPISRPNLTFSTLTVSNMSPEDSSIYLCSVELNGDRAFFGQGTRLTVV.

In DNA, the CDR3 is TGTGCCAGTAGTATAGCAACAGGGGGCAGCTATGGCTACACCTTC. Translating it yields CASSIATGGSYGYTF. J is TRBJ1-2 and V is TRBV19, with 9 bases that match TRBD1. The CDR3 is 15 residues long. J lost 4 bases, V lost 1 base, and 4 bases had no gene match. Germline V gives CDR1 LNHDA, CDR2 SQIVND (reference sequence). The full variable domain, its missing parts supplied by reference TRBV19 and TRBJ1-2, is DGGITQSPKYLFRKEGQNVTLSCEQNLNHDAMYWYRQDPGQGLRLIYYSQIVNDFQKGDIAEGYSVSREKKESFPLTVTSAQKNPTAFYLCASSIATGGSYGYTFGSGTRLTVV.

CDR3 protein: CASSLTRRESPLHF. CDR3 DNA sequence: TGTGCCAGCAGCTTAACACGGAGGGAATCACCCCTCCACTTT. The V gene is TRBV7-9, the J gene TRBJ1-6, with D unresolved. This CDR3 has 14 amino acids. The V and J ends lost 2 bases and 10 bases respectively, with 12 bases between them. CDR1 and CDR2 (germline): SEHNR, FQNEAQ (reference sequence).

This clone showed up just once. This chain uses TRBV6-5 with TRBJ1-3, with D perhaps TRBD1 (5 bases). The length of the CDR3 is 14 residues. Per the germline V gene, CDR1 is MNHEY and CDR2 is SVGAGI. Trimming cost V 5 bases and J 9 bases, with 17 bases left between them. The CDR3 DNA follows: TGTGCCAGCAGTGACAGACCCGGGGAGGTCACCATATATTTT. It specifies CASSDRPGEVTIYF.

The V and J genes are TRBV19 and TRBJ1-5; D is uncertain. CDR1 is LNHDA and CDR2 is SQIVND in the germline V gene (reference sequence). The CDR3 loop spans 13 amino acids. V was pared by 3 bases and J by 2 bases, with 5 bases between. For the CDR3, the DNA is TGTGCCAGTAGTATTGCGCGCAATCAGCCCCAGCATTTT. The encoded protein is CASSIARNQPQHF.

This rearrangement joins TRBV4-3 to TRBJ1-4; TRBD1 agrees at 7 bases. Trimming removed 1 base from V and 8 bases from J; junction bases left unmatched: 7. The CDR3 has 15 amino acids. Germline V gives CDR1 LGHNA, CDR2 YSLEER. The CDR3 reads CASSQGQGEGEKLFF. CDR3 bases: TGCGCCAGCAGCCAAGGACAGGGAGAGGGGGAAAAACTGTTTTTT.

The DNA for the CDR3 is TGTGCCAGTAGCCTCCGGGGGGAGGGGAAGGGCGGCTACACCTTC. This translates into CASSLRGEGKGGYTF. The chain employs TRBV19 and TRBJ1-2, with a weak D call TRBD1 (5 bases). V was cut by 6 bases and J by 8 bases, with 22 bases left in between. The germline CDR1 and CDR2 sequences are LNHDA and SQIVND (reference sequence). The CDR3 covers 15 residues.

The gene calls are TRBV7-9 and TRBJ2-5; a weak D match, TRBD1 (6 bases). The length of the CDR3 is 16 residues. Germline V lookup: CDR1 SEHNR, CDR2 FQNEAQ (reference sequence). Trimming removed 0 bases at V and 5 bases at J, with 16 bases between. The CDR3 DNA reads TGTGCCAGCAGCTTAGCCCAACCCAGGGGCGGGGAGACCCAGTACTTC. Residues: CASSLAQPRGGETQYF.

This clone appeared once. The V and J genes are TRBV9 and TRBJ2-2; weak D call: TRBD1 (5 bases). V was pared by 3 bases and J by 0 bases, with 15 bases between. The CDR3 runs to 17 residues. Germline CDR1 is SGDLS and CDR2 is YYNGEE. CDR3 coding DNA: TGTGCCAGCAGCGAGCCCCTTACGACAGCGAACACCGGGGAGCTGTTTTTT. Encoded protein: CASSEPLTTANTGELFF.

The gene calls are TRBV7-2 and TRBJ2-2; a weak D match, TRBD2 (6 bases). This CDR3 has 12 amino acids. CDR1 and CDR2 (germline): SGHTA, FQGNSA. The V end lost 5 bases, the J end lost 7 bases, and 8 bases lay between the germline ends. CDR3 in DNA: TGTGCCAGCAGCCAGGGAGGCGGGGAGCTGTTTTTT. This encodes CASSQGGGELFF. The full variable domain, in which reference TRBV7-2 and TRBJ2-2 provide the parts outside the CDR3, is GAGVSQSPSNKVTEKGKDVELRCDPISGHTALYWYRQSLGQGLEFLIYFQGNSAPDKSGLPSDRFSAERTGGSVSTLTIQRTQQEDSAVYLCASSQGGGELFFGEGSRLTVL.

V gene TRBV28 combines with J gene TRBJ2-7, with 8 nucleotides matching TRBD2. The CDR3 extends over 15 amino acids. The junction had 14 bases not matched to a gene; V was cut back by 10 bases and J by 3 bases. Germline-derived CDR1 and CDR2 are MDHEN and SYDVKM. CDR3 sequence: CAIVPGGERGYEQYF. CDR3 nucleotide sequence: TGTGCCATCGTCCCCGGGGGGGAGCGAGGCTACGAGCAGTACTTC.

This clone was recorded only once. The CDR3 DNA reads as TGTGCCAGCACCTTTCGGGGAGACTCGAACACCGGGGAGCTGTTTTTT. Protein: CASTFRGDSNTGELFF. The chain carries TRBV5-5 and TRBJ2-2; D is possibly TRBD2 (5 bases). The CDR3 has 16 amino acids. V dropped 6 bases and J dropped 0 bases, with 15 bases sitting between them. Germline CDR1 reads SGHKS; CDR2 reads YYEKEE (reference sequence).

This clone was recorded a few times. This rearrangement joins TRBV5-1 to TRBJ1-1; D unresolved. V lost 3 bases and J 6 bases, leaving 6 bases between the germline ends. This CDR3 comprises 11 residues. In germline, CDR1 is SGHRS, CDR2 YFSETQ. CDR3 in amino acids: CASSSQAEAFF. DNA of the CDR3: TGCGCCAGCAGCTCCCAGGCTGAAGCTTTCTTT.

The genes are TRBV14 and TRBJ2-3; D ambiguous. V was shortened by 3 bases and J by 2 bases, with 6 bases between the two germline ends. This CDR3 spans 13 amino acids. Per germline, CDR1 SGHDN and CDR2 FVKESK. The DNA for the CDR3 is TGTGCCAGCAGCCATTTAAACACAGATACGCAGTATTTT. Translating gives CASSHLNTDTQYF.

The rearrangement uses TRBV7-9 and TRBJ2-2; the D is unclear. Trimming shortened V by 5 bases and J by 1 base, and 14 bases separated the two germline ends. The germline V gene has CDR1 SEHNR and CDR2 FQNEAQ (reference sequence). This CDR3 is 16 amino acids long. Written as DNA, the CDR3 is TGTGCCAGCAGCCAGATCCTCTGGGGGAACACCGGGGAGCTGTTTTTT. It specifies CASSQILWGNTGELFF.

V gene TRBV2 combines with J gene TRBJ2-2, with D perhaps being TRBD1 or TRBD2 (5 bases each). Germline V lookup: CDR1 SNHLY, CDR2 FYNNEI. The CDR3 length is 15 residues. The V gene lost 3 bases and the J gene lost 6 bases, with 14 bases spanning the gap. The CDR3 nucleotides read TGTGCCAGCAGTGAGTTCGGGGCCCTGCCCGGGGAGCTGTTTTTT. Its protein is CASSEFGALPGELFF.

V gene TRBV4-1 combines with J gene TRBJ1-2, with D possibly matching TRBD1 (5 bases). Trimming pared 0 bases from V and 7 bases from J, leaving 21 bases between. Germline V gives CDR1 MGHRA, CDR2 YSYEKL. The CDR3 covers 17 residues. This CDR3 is CASSQELRGREEVGYTF. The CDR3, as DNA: TGCGCCAGCAGCCAAGAATTGAGGGGCAGGGAGGAGGTTGGCTACACCTTC.

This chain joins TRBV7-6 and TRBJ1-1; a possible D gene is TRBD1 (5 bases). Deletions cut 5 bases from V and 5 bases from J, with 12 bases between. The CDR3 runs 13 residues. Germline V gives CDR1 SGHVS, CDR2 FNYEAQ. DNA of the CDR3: TGTGCCAGCAGCCCCAAAAAGGGGACTGAAGCTTTCTTT. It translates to CASSPKKGTEAFF.

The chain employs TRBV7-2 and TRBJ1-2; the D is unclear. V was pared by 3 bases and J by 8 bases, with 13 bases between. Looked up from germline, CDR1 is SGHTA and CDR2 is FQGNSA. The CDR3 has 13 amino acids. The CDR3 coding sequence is TGTGCCAGCAGCTTCCGGGCCCTGCGGGGCTACACCTTC. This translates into CASSFRALRGYTF.

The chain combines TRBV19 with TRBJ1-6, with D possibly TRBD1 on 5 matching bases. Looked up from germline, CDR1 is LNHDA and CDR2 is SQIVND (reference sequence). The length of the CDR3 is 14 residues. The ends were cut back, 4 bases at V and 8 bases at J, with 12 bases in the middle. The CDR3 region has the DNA TGTGCCAGTAGTACGGGACCTGGGGATTCACCCCTCCACTTT. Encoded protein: CASSTGPGDSPLHF.